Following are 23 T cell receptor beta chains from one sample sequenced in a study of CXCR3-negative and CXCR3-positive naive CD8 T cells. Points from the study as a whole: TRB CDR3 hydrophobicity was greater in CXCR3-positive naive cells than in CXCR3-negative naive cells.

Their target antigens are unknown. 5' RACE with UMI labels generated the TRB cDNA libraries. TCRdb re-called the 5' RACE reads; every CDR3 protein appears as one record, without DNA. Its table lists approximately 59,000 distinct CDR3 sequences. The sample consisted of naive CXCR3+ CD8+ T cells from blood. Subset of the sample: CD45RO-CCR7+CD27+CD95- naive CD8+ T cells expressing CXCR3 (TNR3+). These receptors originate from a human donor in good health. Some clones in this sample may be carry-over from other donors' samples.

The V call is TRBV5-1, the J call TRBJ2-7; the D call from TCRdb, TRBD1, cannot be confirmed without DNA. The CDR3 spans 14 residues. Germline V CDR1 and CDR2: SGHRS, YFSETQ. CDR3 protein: CASSLRTDRYEQYF.

The CDR3 is CASTGGNNEQFF. The chain is built from TRBV12-3 or TRBV12-4 and TRBJ2-1; TCRdb designates TRBD2, a call that cannot be tested without DNA. The CDR3 is made up of 12 amino acids.

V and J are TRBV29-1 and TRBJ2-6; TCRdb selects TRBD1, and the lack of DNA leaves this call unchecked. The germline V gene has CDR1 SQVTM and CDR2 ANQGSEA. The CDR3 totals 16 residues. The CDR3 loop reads CSVEEKQVSGANVLTF.

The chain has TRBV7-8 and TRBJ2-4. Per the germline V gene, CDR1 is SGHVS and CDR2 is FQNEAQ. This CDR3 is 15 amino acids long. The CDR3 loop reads CASSLEDLAKNIQYF. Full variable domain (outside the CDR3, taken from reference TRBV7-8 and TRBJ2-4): GAGVSQSPRYKVAKRGQDVALRCDPISGHVSLFWYQQALGQGPEFLTYFQNEAQLDKSGLPSDRFFAERPEGSVSTLKIQRTQQEDSAVYLCASSLEDLAKNIQYFGAGTRLSVL.

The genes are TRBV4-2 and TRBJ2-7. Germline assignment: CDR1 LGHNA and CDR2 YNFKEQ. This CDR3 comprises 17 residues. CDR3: CASSQELGLGSSYEQYF.

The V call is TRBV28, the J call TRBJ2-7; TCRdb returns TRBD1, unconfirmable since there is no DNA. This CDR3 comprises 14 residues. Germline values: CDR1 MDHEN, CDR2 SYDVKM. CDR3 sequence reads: CASSLKRTDYEQYF.

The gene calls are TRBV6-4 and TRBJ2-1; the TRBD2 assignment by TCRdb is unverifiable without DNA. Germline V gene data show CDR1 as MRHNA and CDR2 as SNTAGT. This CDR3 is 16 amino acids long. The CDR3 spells CASRATSGGDYNEQFF.

This CDR3 is CASSLYPTGAQETQYF. The rearrangement links TRBV7-9 to TRBJ2-5; as DNA is missing, the TRBD1 call by TCRdb cannot be tested. The CDR3 is 16 amino acids. Per the germline V gene, CDR1 is SEHNR and CDR2 is FQNEAQ (reference sequence).

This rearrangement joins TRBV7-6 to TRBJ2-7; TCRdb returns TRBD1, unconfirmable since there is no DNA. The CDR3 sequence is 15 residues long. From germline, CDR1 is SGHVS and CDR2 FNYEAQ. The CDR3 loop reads CASSSGQQTPYEQYF.

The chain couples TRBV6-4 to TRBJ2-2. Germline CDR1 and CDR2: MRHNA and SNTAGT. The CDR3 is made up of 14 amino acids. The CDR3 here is CASSVAATAGELFF.

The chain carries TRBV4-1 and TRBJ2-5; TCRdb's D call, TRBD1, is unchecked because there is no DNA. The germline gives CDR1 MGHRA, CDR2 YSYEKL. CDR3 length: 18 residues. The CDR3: CASSQAGRGTAVEETQYF.

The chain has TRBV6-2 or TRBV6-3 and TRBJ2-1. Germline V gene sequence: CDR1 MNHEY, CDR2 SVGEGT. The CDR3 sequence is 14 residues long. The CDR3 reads CASLAGPTYNEQFF.

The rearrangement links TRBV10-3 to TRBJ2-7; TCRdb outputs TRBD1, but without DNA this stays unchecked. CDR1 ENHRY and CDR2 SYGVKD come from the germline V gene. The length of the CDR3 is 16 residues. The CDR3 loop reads CAISGPEGQGRHEQYF.

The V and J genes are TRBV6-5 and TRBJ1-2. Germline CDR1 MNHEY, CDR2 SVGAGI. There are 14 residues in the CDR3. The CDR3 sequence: CASSYSLANYGYTF.

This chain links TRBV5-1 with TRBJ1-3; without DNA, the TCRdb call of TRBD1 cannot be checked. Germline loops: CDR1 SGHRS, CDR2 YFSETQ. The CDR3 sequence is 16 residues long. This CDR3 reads CASSLLTGGSGNTIYF.

The CDR3 loop reads CATSGRDRVYEQYF. The rearrangement uses TRBV15 and TRBJ2-7; the TRBD1 assignment by TCRdb is unverifiable without DNA. The CDR3 runs 14 residues. The germline V gene has CDR1 LNHNV and CDR2 YYDKDF (reference sequence).

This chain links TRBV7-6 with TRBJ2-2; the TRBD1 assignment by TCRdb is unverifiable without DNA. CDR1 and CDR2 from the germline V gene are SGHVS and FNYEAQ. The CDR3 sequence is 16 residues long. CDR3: CASSSTWDRAAGELFF.

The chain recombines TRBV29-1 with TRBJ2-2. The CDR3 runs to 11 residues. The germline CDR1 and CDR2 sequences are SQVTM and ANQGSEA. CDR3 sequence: CSVDSAGELFF.

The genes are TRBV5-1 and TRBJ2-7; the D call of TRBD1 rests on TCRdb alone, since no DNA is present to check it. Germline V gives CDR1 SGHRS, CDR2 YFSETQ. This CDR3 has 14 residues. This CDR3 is CASREGQGAYEQYF.

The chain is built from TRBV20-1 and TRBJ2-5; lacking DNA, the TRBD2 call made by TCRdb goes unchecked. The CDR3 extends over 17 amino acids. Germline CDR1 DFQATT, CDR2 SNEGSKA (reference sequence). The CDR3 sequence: CSARAASGGPSQETQYF.

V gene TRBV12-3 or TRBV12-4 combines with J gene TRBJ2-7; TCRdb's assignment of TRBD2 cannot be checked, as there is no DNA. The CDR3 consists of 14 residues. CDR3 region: CASSQRGIHYEQYF.

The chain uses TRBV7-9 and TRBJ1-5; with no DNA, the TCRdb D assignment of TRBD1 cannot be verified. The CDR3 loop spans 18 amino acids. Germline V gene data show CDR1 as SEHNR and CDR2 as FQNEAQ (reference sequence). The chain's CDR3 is CASSSTPRVGFGNQPQHF.

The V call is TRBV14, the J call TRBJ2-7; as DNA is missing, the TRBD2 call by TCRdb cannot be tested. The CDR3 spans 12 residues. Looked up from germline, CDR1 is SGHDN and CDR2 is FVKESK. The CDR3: CASSPSGYEQYF.